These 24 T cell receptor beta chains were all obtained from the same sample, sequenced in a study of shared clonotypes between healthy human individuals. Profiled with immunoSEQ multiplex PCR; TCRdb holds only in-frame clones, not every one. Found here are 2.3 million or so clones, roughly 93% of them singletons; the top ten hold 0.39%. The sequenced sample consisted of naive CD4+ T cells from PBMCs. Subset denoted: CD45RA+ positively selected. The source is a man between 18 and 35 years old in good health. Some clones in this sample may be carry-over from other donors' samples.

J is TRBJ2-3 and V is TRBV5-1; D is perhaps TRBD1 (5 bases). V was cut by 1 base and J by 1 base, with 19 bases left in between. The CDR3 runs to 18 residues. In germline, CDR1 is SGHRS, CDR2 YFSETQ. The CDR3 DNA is TGCGCCAGCAGCTTGCGGCCTACAGGCCAGGTCCGCACAGATACGCAGTATTTT. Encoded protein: CASSLRPTGQVRTDTQYF. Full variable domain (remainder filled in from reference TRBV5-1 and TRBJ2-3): KAGVTQTPRYLIKTRGQQVTLSCSPISGHRSVSWYQQTPGQGLQFLFEYFSETQRNKGNFPGRFSGRQFSNSRSEMNVSTLELGDSALYLCASSLRPTGQVRTDTQYFGPGTRLTVL.

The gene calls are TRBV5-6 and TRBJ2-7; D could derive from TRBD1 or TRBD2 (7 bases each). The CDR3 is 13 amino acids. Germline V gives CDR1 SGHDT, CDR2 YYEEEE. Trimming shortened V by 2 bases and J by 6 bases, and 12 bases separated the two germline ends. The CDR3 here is CASSFTGEGEQYF. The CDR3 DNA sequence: TGTGCCAGCAGCTTCACAGGGGAGGGCGAGCAGTACTTC.

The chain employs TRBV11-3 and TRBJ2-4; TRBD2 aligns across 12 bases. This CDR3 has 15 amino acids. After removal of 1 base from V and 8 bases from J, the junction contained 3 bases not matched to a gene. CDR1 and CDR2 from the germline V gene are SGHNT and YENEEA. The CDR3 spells CASSLGTSGTDIQYF. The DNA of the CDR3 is TGTGCCAGCAGCTTAGGGACTAGCGGGACGGACATTCAGTACTTC.

CDR3 residues: CASSLGGAGESNTQYF. DNA of the CDR3: TGTGCCAGCAGCTTAGGAGGGGCAGGCGAATCGAATACGCAGTATTTT. The genes are TRBV11-3 and TRBJ2-3; tentatively, D is TRBD1 or TRBD2 (5 bases each). Trimming pared 1 base from V and 7 bases from J, leaving 18 bases between. The germline CDR1 and CDR2 sequences are SGHNT and YENEEA. This CDR3 has 16 amino acids.

CDR3 DNA: TGTGCCAGCAGTTTACCGGTACCAGGGAGCTACGAGCAGTACTTC. Amino acids: CASSLPVPGSYEQYF. The chain employs TRBV28 and TRBJ2-7; TRBD1 or TRBD2 may be the D gene (5 bases each). Between the trimmed V and J ends, which lost 2 bases and 3 bases, there was a span of 14 bases. The CDR3 runs 15 residues. Germline V gene data show CDR1 as MDHEN and CDR2 as SYDVKM.

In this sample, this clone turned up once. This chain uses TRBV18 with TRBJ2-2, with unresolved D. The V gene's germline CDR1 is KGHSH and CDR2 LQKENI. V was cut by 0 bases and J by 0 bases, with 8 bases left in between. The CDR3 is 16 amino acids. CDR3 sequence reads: CASSPPSRTNTGELFF. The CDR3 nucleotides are TGTGCCAGCTCACCACCTAGCAGGACGAACACCGGGGAGCTGTTTTTT.

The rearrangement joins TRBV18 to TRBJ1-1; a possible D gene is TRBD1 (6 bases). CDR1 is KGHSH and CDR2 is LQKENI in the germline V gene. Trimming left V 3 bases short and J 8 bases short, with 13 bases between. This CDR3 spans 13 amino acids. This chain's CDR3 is CASSPDRRGEAFF. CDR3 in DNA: TGTGCCAGCTCACCCGACAGGCGGGGGGAAGCTTTCTTT. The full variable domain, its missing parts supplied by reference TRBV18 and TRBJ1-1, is NAGVMQNPRHLVRRRGQEARLRCSPMKGHSHVYWYRQLPEEGLKFMVYLQKENIIDESGMPKERFSAEFPKEGPSILRIQQVVRGDSAAYFCASSPDRRGEAFFGQGTRLTVV.

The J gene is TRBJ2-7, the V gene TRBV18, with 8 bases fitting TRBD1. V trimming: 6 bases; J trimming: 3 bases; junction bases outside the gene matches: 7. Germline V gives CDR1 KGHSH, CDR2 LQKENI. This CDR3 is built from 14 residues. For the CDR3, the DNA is TGTGCCAGCTCTGTGAGACAGGGGAACTACGAGCAGTACTTC. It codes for CASSVRQGNYEQYF.

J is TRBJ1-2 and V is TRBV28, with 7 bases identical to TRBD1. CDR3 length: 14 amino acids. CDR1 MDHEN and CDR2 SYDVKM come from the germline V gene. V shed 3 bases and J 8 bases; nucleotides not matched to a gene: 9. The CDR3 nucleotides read TGTGCCAGCAGTTTCCCTAGGGGGCAAGGAGGCTACACCTTC. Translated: CASSFPRGQGGYTF.

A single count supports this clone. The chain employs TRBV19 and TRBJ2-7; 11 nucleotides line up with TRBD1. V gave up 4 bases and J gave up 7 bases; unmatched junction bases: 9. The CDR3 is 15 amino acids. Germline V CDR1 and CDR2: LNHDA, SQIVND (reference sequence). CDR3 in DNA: TGTGCCAGTAGTACCGCCGGGACAGGGGGATCGGAGCAGTACTTC. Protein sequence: CASSTAGTGGSEQYF.

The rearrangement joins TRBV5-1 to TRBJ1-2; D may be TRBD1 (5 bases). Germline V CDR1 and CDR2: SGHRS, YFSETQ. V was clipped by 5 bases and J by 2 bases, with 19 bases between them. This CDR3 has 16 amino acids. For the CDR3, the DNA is TGCGCCAGCAGACATGGGTATAAGGGGCAAAACTATGGCTACACCTTC. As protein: CASRHGYKGQNYGYTF. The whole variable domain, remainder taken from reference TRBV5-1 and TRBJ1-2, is KAGVTQTPRYLIKTRGQQVTLSCSPISGHRSVSWYQQTPGQGLQFLFEYFSETQRNKGNFPGRFSGRQFSNSRSEMNVSTLELGDSALYLCASRHGYKGQNYGYTFGSGTRLTVV.

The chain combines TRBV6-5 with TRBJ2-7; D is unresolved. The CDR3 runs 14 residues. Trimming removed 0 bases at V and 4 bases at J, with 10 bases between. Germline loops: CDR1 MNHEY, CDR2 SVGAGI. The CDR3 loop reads CASSYSSEFYEQYF. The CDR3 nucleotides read TGTGCCAGCAGTTACTCCTCTGAGTTTTACGAGCAGTACTTC.

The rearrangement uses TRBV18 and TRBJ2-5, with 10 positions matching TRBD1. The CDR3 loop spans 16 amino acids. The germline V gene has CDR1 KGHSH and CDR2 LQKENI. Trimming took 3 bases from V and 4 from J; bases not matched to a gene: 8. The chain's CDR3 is CASSPNMGTGVETQYF. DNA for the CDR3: TGTGCCAGCTCACCCAACATGGGGACAGGGGTAGAGACCCAGTACTTC. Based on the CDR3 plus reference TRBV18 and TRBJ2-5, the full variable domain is NAGVMQNPRHLVRRRGQEARLRCSPMKGHSHVYWYRQLPEEGLKFMVYLQKENIIDESGMPKERFSAEFPKEGPSILRIQQVVRGDSAAYFCASSPNMGTGVETQYFGPGTRLLVL.

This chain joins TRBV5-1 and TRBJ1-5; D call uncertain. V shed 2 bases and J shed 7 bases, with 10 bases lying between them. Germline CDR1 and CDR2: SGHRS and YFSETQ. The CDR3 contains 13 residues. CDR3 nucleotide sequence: TGCGCCAGCAGCTTTTCGGCAGACCAGCCCCAGCATTTT. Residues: CASSFSADQPQHF.

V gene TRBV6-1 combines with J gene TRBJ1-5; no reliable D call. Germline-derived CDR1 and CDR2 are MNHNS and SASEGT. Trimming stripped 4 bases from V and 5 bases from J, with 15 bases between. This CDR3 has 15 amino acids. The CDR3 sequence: CASSGYQGMDQPQHF. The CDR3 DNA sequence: TGTGCCAGCAGTGGGTACCAAGGGATGGATCAGCCCCAGCATTTT.

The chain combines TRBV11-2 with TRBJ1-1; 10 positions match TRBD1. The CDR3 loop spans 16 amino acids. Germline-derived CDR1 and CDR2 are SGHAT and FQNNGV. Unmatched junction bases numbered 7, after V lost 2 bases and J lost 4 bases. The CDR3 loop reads CASSLSLGQGSTEAFF. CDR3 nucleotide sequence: TGTGCCAGCAGCTTATCCCTGGGACAGGGGAGCACTGAAGCTTTCTTT.

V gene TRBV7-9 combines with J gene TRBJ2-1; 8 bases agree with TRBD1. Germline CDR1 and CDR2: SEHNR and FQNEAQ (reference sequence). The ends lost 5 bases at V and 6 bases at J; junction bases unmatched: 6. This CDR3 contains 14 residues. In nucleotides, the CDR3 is TGTGCCAGCAGCGCTCAGGGGGCGGTCAATGAGCAGTTCTTC. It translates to CASSAQGAVNEQFF. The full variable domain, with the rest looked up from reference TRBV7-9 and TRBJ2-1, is DTGVSQNPRHKITKRGQNVTFRCDPISEHNRLYWYRQTLGQGPEFLTYFQNEAQLEKSRLLSDRFSAERPKGSFSTLEIQRTEQGDSAMYLCASSAQGAVNEQFFGPGTRLTVL.

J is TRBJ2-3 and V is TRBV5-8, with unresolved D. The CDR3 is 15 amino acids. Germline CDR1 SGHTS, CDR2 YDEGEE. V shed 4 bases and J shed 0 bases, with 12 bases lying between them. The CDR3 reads CASSPLSASTDTQYF. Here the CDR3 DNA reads TGTGCCAGCAGCCCCCTGAGCGCGAGCACAGATACGCAGTATTTT.

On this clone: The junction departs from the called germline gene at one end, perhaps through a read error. The DNA for the CDR3 is TGTGCCACCAGTCCGGGGAGGGCGGACGAGCAGTACTTC. This codes for CATSPGRADEQYF. The J gene is TRBJ2-7, the V gene TRBV6-5; 7 nucleotides line up with TRBD2. CDR1 is MNHEY and CDR2 is SVGAGI in the germline V gene. CDR3 size: 13 residues.

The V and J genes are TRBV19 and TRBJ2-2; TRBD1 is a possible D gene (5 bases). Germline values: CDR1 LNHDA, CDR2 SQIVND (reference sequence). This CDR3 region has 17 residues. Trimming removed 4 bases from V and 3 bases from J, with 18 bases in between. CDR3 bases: TGTGCCAGTAGTAACCCGAGCAGGGCGTCCGACACCGGGGAGCTGTTTTTT. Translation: CASSNPSRASDTGELFF.

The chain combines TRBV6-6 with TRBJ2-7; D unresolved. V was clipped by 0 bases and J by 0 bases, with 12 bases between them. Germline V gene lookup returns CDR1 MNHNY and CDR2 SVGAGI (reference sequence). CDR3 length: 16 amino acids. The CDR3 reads CASSYSVVAGSYEQYF. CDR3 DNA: TGTGCCAGCAGTTACTCTGTGGTCGCAGGCTCCTACGAGCAGTACTTC.

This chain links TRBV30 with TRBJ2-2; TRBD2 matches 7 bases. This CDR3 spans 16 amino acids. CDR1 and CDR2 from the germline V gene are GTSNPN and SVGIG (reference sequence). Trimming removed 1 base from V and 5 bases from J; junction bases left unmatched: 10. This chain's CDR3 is CAWSAGVAGTTGELFF. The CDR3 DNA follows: TGTGCCTGGAGTGCCGGGGTAGCGGGCACAACCGGGGAGCTGTTTTTT. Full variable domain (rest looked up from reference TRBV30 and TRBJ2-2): SQTIHQWPATLVQPVGSPLSLECTVEGTSNPNLYWYRQAAGRGLQLLFYSVGIGQISSEVPQNLSASRPQDRQFILSSKKLLLSDSGFYLCAWSAGVAGTTGELFFGEGSRLTVL.

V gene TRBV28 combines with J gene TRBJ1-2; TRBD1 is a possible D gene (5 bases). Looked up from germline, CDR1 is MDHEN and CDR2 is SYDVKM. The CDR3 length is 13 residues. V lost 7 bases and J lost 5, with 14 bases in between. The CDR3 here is CASNQPGGYGYTF. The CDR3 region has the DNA TGTGCCAGCAACCAACCCGGGGGTTATGGCTACACCTTC.

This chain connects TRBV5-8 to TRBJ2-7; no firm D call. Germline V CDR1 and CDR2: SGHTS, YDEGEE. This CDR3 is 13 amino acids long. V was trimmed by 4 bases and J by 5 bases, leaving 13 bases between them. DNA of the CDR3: TGTGCCAGCAGCCCTTTACGATGGCACGAGCAGTACTTC. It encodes CASSPLRWHEQYF.